The clone carrying this T cell receptor beta chain was seen a single time. Its antigen is unknown. The data were taken from a study of cytomegalovirus exposure and HLA in healthy donors. General study results and limits: Published work reported that the classifier diagnosed cytomegalovirus status with high specificity and sensitivity.

The trim removed 4 bases at V and 0 bases at J, leaving 5 bases unmatched. Germline values: CDR1 SGHDN, CDR2 FVKESK. The CDR3 has 15 amino acids. Assay: immunoSEQ multiplex PCR; the TCRdb copy retains only in-frame clones and omits some. Of about 110,000 clones listed, roughly 90% are singletons. This TCR came from a woman under 40 in good health and CMV-seropositive. The chain recombines TRBV14 with TRBJ1-2, with 7 bases that match TRBD1. The specimen sequenced was PBMCs. CDR3 loop: CASSPWTGSNYGYTF. The CDR3, as DNA: TGTGCCAGCAGCCCCTGGACAGGCTCTAACTATGGCTACACCTTC. The entire variable domain, with the rest obtained from reference TRBV14 and TRBJ1-2, is as follows: EAGVTQFPSHSVIEKGQTVTLRCDPISGHDNLYWYRRVMGKEIKFLLHFVKESKQDESGMPNNRFLAERTGGTYSTLKVQPAELEDSGVYFCASSPWTGSNYGYTFGSGTRLTVV.